The 29 T cell receptor beta chains given below trace back to one sample, sequenced in a study of graft-versus-host responses after intestinal transplantation. Antigen specificity for these receptors is unknown. Produced via immunoSEQ multiplex PCR; TCRdb's table is partial and in-frame only. The sample lists tens of thousands of clones, 84% occurring once. The sample here was unstimulated CD4+ T cells sorted from spleen or lymph node cells, taken before transplant. The receptors shown here come from a human donor who was the organ donor for an intestinal transplant.

The V call is TRBV6-6, the J call TRBJ1-2; no firm D call. The CDR3 has 15 amino acids. V shed 0 bases and J shed 5 bases, with 13 bases lying between them. CDR1 is MNHNY, CDR2 SVGAGI, per germline (reference sequence). The CDR3 sequence: CASSYSGGLGYGYTF. The CDR3 coding sequence is TGTGCCAGCAGTTACTCGGGAGGCCTAGGATATGGCTACACCTTC.

This clone was seen more than once but under ten times. The chain joins TRBV7-9 to TRBJ2-4; 10 bases match TRBD1. Germline V CDR1 and CDR2: SEHNR, FQNEAQ (reference sequence). This CDR3 is 18 amino acids long. After removal of 7 bases from V and 4 bases from J, the junction contained 16 bases not matched to a gene. CDR3 DNA sequence: TGTGCCAGCACCCCGTCGGTGGTGGGACAGGGGTTTAAAAACATTCAGTACTTC. Residues: CASTPSVVGQGFKNIQYF.

The chain has TRBV7-2 and TRBJ2-2, with TRBD2 as a possible D gene (6 bases). Germline CDR1 reads SGHTA; CDR2 reads FQGNSA. CDR3 length: 14 residues. Trimming pared 3 bases from V and 1 base from J, leaving 6 bases between. The CDR3, as DNA: TGTGCCAGCAGCTTGGGGGGGAACACCGGGGAGCTGTTTTTT. Its protein is CASSLGGNTGELFF.

This chain connects TRBV5-4 to TRBJ1-2; D gene ambiguous. Germline V gene data show CDR1 as SGHNT and CDR2 as YYREEE (reference sequence). This CDR3 region has 14 residues. V shed 0 bases and J shed 3 bases, with 9 bases lying between them. As DNA, the CDR3 is TGTGCCAGCAGCTTGGCGGGTAATGACTATGGCTACACCTTC. Encoded protein: CASSLAGNDYGYTF.

The chain joins TRBV23-1 to TRBJ1-6; D unresolved. TRBV23-1 is placed among ORFs of uncertain function. This CDR3 spans 14 amino acids. Trimming shortened V by 0 bases and J by 9 bases, and 9 bases separated the two germline ends. The CDR3 protein is CASSQSEECSPLHF. The CDR3 DNA is TGCGCCAGCAGTCAATCCGAGGAGTGTTCACCCCTCCACTTT.

CDR3 nucleotides: TGTGCCAGCAGCCCCTCGGGGAGGGGGGAACGTTCACCCCTCCACTTT. It encodes CASSPSGRGERSPLHF. The V gene is TRBV27, the J gene TRBJ1-6, with D possibly TRBD1 on 6 matching bases. This CDR3 spans 16 amino acids. Per germline, CDR1 MNHEY and CDR2 SMNVEV (reference sequence). The V and J ends lost 6 bases and 9 bases respectively, with 21 bases between them.

This chain connects TRBV5-4 to TRBJ2-1, with 9 bases matching TRBD1. Germline V gives CDR1 SGHNT, CDR2 YYREEE (reference sequence). The CDR3 is 16 amino acids. The J segment lost 7 bases and the V segment lost 4 bases, leaving 12 bases of the junction unmatched. CDR3 bases: TGTGCCAGCAGCCCTTTTGACAGGGGGTTGGGGAATGAGCAGTTCTTC. Its translation: CASSPFDRGLGNEQFF.

The rearrangement joins TRBV10-3 to TRBJ2-7; D unresolved. Trimming pared 6 bases from V and 2 bases from J, leaving 8 bases between. CDR3 length equals 12 residues. Germline V gene sequence: CDR1 ENHRY, CDR2 SYGVKD. This CDR3 reads CAISKDTYEQYV. CDR3 DNA sequence: TGTGCCATCAGCAAAGACACCTACGAGCAGTACGTC.

The chain combines TRBV30 with TRBJ1-6; D unclear. V was pared by 1 base and J by 14 bases, with 6 bases between. The CDR3 consists of 10 residues. The germline V gene has CDR1 GTSNPN and CDR2 SVGIG (reference sequence). The CDR3 protein is CAWSGQALHF. The CDR3 DNA follows: TGTGCCTGGAGTGGGCAGGCCCTCCACTTT.

The J gene is TRBJ1-2, the V gene TRBV5-5, with 7 bases matching TRBD1. In germline, CDR1 is SGHKS, CDR2 YYEKEE (reference sequence). The CDR3 covers 15 residues. The trim removed 3 bases at V and 4 bases at J, leaving 9 bases unmatched. The CDR3 sequence: CASSWAGGGVYGYTF. The CDR3 coding sequence is TGTGCCAGCAGCTGGGCGGGAGGGGGCGTCTATGGCTACACCTTC.

The chain joins TRBV14 to TRBJ1-1, with D uncertain. Germline V gene sequence: CDR1 SGHDN, CDR2 FVKESK. The CDR3 runs 13 residues. V dropped 0 bases and J dropped 7 bases, with 9 bases sitting between them. CDR3 protein: CASSQDLVSEAFF. In DNA, the CDR3 is TGTGCCAGCAGCCAAGATCTCGTCAGTGAAGCTTTCTTT.

V is TRBV18 and J is TRBJ2-7; D remains unclear. The CDR3 has 13 amino acids. CDR1 is KGHSH and CDR2 is LQKENI in the germline V gene. The V and J ends lost 3 bases and 0 bases respectively, with 6 bases between them. CDR3 in amino acids: CASSPPGSYEQYV. CDR3 nucleotides: TGTGCCAGCTCACCCCCAGGCTCCTACGAGCAGTACGTC.

The chain joins TRBV5-1 to TRBJ2-5; the match to TRBD2 covers 16 bases. CDR3 size: 16 residues. CDR1 and CDR2 from the germline V gene are SGHRS and YFSETQ. Unmatched junction bases numbered 5, after V lost 4 bases and J lost 5 bases. CDR3 in DNA: TGCGCCAGCAGCGCGGGACTAGCGGGGGGGATGGAGACCCAGTACTTC. It yields the protein CASSAGLAGGMETQYF.

In this sample, this clone turned up a few times. The rearrangement joins TRBV6-5 to TRBJ1-3; tentatively, D is TRBD1 (6 bases). V gave up 6 bases and J gave up 2 bases, with 14 bases separating them. From germline, CDR1 is MNHEY and CDR2 SVGAGI. The CDR3 spans 15 residues. The DNA of the CDR3 is TGTGCCAGCAGCATACAGGGATCCCCTGGAAACACCATATATTTT. This translates into CASSIQGSPGNTIYF.

This rearrangement joins TRBV28 to TRBJ1-5; 8 bases are a match to TRBD1. Trimming took 5 bases from V and 2 from J; bases not matched to a gene: 8. This CDR3 region has 16 residues. Germline assignment: CDR1 MDHEN and CDR2 SYDVKM. This chain's CDR3 is CASSPPGGAGNQPQHF. CDR3 nucleotides: TGTGCCAGCAGTCCTCCAGGGGGCGCGGGCAATCAGCCCCAGCATTTT.

This clone appeared once. The rearrangement uses TRBV19 and TRBJ2-7, with TRBD1 as a possible D gene (6 bases). Germline CDR1 and CDR2: LNHDA and SQIVND (reference sequence). Trimming stripped 8 bases from V and 3 bases from J, with 11 bases between. The CDR3 is 12 amino acids. CDR3 in DNA: TGTGCCAGTGGTGACAGGTACTACGAGCAGTACGTC. Its protein product is CASGDRYYEQYV.

This rearrangement joins TRBV18 to TRBJ1-2; D not certain. The CDR3 sequence is 13 residues long. The germline gives CDR1 KGHSH, CDR2 LQKENI. Trimming pared 4 bases from V and 4 bases from J, leaving 10 bases between. CDR3 in amino acids: CASSLDISYGYTF. CDR3 DNA: TGTGCCAGCTCACTTGACATTTCCTATGGCTACACCTTC.

The chain carries TRBV7-9 and TRBJ1-5, with D uncertain. The V end lost 5 bases, the J end lost 3 bases, and 11 bases lay between the germline ends. The germline V gene has CDR1 SEHNR and CDR2 FQNEAQ (reference sequence). The CDR3 covers 14 residues. CDR3 amino acids: CASSPAGFNQPQHF. In DNA, the CDR3 is TGTGCCAGCAGCCCCGCGGGGTTCAATCAGCCCCAGCATTTT.

The chain employs TRBV25-1 and TRBJ2-1; 12 bases align to TRBD2. V lost 2 bases to trimming and J lost 7 bases; unmatched junction nucleotides: 6. CDR1 is MGHDK and CDR2 is SYGVNS in the germline V gene. This CDR3 region has 16 residues. The CDR3 reads CASSEASGGARNEQFF. The CDR3 DNA reads as TGTGCCAGCAGTGAAGCTAGCGGGGGGGCTAGGAATGAGCAGTTCTTC.

This sequence joins TRBV13 and TRBJ2-3; TRBD2 might be the D (5 bases). This CDR3 is built from 16 residues. V lost 5 bases, J lost 3 bases, and 18 bases lay in between. Germline CDR1 is PRHDT and CDR2 is FYEKMQ (reference sequence). CDR3 coding DNA: TGTGCCAGCAGCAGTAAGAGGGCCTTCGTAACAGATACGCAGTATTTT. Residues: CASSSKRAFVTDTQYF.

The CDR3 here is CASGGTSGGFWYEQFF. CDR3 coding DNA: TGTGCTAGTGGGGGGACTAGCGGGGGATTTTGGTATGAGCAGTTCTTC. V usage is TRBV12-5 and J usage is TRBJ2-1; 14 bases match TRBD2. Losses at the gene ends were 6 bases for V and 8 bases for J; bases not matched to a gene: 9. Germline V gene sequence: CDR1 LGHNT, CDR2 FRNRAP. CDR3 length: 16 amino acids.

The chain joins TRBV6-6 to TRBJ1-2; D is perhaps TRBD1 (6 bases). V was trimmed by 5 bases and J by 5 bases, leaving 12 bases between them. The CDR3 has 13 residues. The V gene's germline CDR1 is MNHNY and CDR2 SVGAGI (reference sequence). DNA for the CDR3: TGTGCCAGCAGTGTACAGGGATCTTATGGCTACACCTTC. This gives the protein CASSVQGSYGYTF.

This chain uses TRBV28 with TRBJ1-2; a possible D gene is TRBD1 (5 bases). The ends were cut back, 5 bases at V and 4 bases at J, with 17 bases in the middle. This CDR3 has 15 amino acids. In germline, CDR1 is MDHEN, CDR2 SYDVKM. CDR3 in DNA: TGTGCCAGCAGTCCCTCCGGCAGGGAGGGCTATGGCTACACCTTC. The encoded protein is CASSPSGREGYGYTF.

The gene calls are TRBV29-1 and TRBJ1-1; tentative D call: TRBD1 (5 bases). V was clipped by 4 bases and J by 3 bases, with 12 bases between them. This CDR3 is 13 amino acids long. In germline, CDR1 is SQVTM, CDR2 ANQGSEA. Here the CDR3 reads CSVARGGDTEAFF. The CDR3, as DNA: TGCAGCGTTGCGAGGGGAGGGGACACTGAAGCTTTCTTT.

This chain connects TRBV28 to TRBJ2-1, with 7 bases fitting TRBD1. The CDR3 is 14 amino acids. Germline values: CDR1 MDHEN, CDR2 SYDVKM. The V gene end was trimmed by 6 bases and the J gene end by 1 base; junction bases not matched to a gene: 3. The CDR3 DNA follows: TGTGCCAGCAGCGTGACAGGGTCCTACAATGAGCAGTTCTTC. This translates into CASSVTGSYNEQFF.

A word on this clone: The sample holds other DNA sequences that translate to the same CDR3. The V and J genes are TRBV5-1 and TRBJ2-2; 8 bases fit TRBD2. CDR3 length: 16 amino acids. V was clipped by 1 base and J by 1 base; unmatched bases: 3. In germline, CDR1 is SGHRS, CDR2 YFSETQ. CDR3 in DNA: TGCGCCAGCAGCTTGCTTGCGGGGGGGAACACCGGGGAGCTGTTTTTT. It encodes CASSLLAGGNTGELFF. Full variable domain (outside the CDR3, taken from reference TRBV5-1 and TRBJ2-2): KAGVTQTPRYLIKTRGQQVTLSCSPISGHRSVSWYQQTPGQGLQFLFEYFSETQRNKGNFPGRFSGRQFSNSRSEMNVSTLELGDSALYLCASSLLAGGNTGELFFGEGSRLTVL.

The chain joins TRBV5-5 to TRBJ1-5; D remains ambiguous. The ends were cut back, 2 bases at V and 2 bases at J, with 11 bases in the middle. The CDR3 has 15 residues. Germline CDR1 reads SGHKS; CDR2 reads YYEKEE (reference sequence). The CDR3 region is CASSLVEVGNQPQHF. CDR3 bases: TGTGCCAGCAGCTTAGTTGAGGTAGGCAATCAGCCCCAGCATTTT.

J is TRBJ2-1 and V is TRBV5-1; 10 bases map to TRBD2. The J segment lost 3 bases and the V segment lost 4 bases, leaving 7 bases of the junction unmatched. This CDR3 spans 16 amino acids. Per the germline V gene, CDR1 is SGHRS and CDR2 is YFSETQ. In DNA, the CDR3 is TGCGCCAGCAGCCCACTGTGGACTAGCGGCTACAATGAGCAGTTCTTC. Amino acids: CASSPLWTSGYNEQFF.

V gene TRBV9 combines with J gene TRBJ2-2, with D uncertain. Germline lookup yields CDR1 SGDLS and CDR2 YYNGEE. The V and J ends lost 0 bases and 6 bases respectively, with 9 bases between them. The length of the CDR3 is 14 residues. CDR3 DNA sequence: TGTGCCAGCAGCGTAGGAGGCGCGGCCGGGGAGCTGTTTTTT. Its protein is CASSVGGAAGELFF.